These T cell receptor beta chains were read from a single sample in a study of blood T cell repertoires in COVID-19. Clones were sequenced by immunoSEQ multiplex PCR, and TCRdb holds only the in-frame ones, with some missing. The sample holds roughly 80,000 clones, around 85% seen once. Sequencing input: peripheral blood. The receptors stem from a woman between 65 and 79 years old with acute or convalescent COVID-19. Both conserved end residues are part of each CDR3. A D gene is named only where the DNA matches it firmly. Not every row has a clone size; where given, it reads once, few, many or a size class.

TRBD1 | - | 17 | TRBJ2-2 | TRBV28 | CASSLFGQGIYTGELFF | TGTGCCAGCAGTTTATTCGGACAGGGGATTTACACCGGGGAGCTGTTTTTT
- | - | 15 | TRBJ1-2 | TRBV4-1 | CASSQDVSRSYGYTF | TGCGCCAGCAGCCAAGATGTCTCCAGATCCTATGGCTACACCTTC
- | - | 15 | TRBJ2-2 | TRBV6-5 | CASTHSGENTGELFF | TGTGCCAGCACCCACTCGGGGGAGAACACCGGGGAGCTGTTTTTT
- | - | 17 | TRBJ2-5 | TRBV25-1 | CASSGQSLRAVQETQYF | TGTGCCAGCAGCGGACAGTCCCTAAGAGCGGTTCAAGAGACCCAGTACTTC
- | - | 14 | TRBJ1-3 | TRBV21-1 | CASSNGTAGNTIYF | TGTGCCAGCAGCAATGGGACAGCTGGAAACACCATATATTTT
TRBD1 | - | 14 | TRBJ1-5 | TRBV6-5 | CASSPKQGATPQHF | TGTGCCAGCAGCCCGAAACAGGGGGCTACGCCCCAGCATTTT
TRBD1 | - | 12 | TRBJ1-5 | TRBV7-9 | CASRQGNQPQHF | TGTGCCAGCAGACAGGGGAATCAGCCCCAGCATTTT
TRBD1 | - | 18 | TRBJ1-6 | TRBV27 | CASSFFSGTGRLGSPLHF | TGTGCCAGCAGTTTCTTTTCCGGGACAGGGAGATTAGGTTCACCCCTCCACTTT
TRBD2 | - | 17 | TRBJ2-2 | TRBV7-2 | CASSSHPGTRNTGELFF | TGTGCCAGCAGCTCGCATCCCGGGACTAGAAACACCGGGGAGCTGTTTTTT
TRBD1 | - | 13 | TRBJ1-5 | TRBV6-5 | CATTGQPNQPQHF | TGTGCCACAACGGGACAGCCGAATCAGCCCCAGCATTTT
- | - | 15 | TRBJ1-5 | TRBV21-1 | CASSKTREGDQPQHF | TGTGCCAGCAGCAAAACCCGGGAGGGGGATCAGCCCCAGCATTTT
- | - | 14 | TRBJ1-2 | TRBV5-4 | CASSLSPTGYGYTF | TGTGCCAGCAGCTTATCACCGACGGGCTATGGCTACACCTTC
- | - | 16 | TRBJ2-1 | TRBV7-9 | CASSLEAGLAGNEQFF | TGTGCCAGCAGCTTAGAGGCAGGTCTAGCCGGCAATGAGCAGTTCTTC
- | - | 17 | TRBJ1-2 | TRBV21-1 | CASSTRQGLSPNYGYTF | TGTGCCAGCAGCACAAGGCAGGGTCTTTCCCCGAACTATGGCTACACCTTC
TRBD1 | - | 15 | TRBJ2-5 | TRBV11-2 | CASSLVTGGAQTQYF | TGTGCCAGCAGCTTAGTAACAGGGGGCGCACAGACCCAGTACTTC
- | - | 13 | TRBJ2-1 | TRBV7-2 | CASSRRQGNEQFF | TGTGCCAGCAGCAGGCGTCAGGGGAATGAGCAGTTCTTC
TRBD1 | - | 16 | TRBJ2-1 | TRBV7-2 | CASSPAGTGGLNEQFF | TGTGCCAGCAGCCCAGCCGGGACAGGGGGCCTCAATGAGCAGTTCTTC
- | - | 16 | TRBJ1-6 | TRBV28 | CASSPPRGRDNSPLHF | TGTGCCAGCAGTCCGCCCCGGGGGAGGGATAATTCACCCCTCCACTTT
- | - | 13 | TRBJ1-1 | TRBV24-1 | CATSEGQGRPAFF | TGTGCCACCAGTGAAGGGCAGGGAAGGCCGGCTTTCTTT
TRBD1 | - | 16 | TRBJ1-5 | TRBV19 | CASSLTRETGKQPQHF | TGTGCCAGTAGCCTTACTAGAGAGACAGGGAAGCAGCCCCAGCATTTT
- | - | 10 | TRBJ2-1 | TRBV20-1 | CSAWANEQFF | TGCAGTGCTTGGGCCAATGAGCAGTTCTTC
TRBD2 | - | 15 | TRBJ2-2 | TRBV6-1 | CASSEAGGDTGELFF | TGTGCCAGCAGTGAGGCGGGAGGGGACACCGGGGAGCTGTTTTTT
TRBD1 | once | 15 | TRBJ1-3 | TRBV19 | CASERNRQGGNTIYF | TGTGCCAGCGAGAGGAATAGACAGGGCGGAAACACCATATATTTT
TRBD1 | - | 14 | TRBJ1-2 | TRBV2 | CASSEAGQGFGYTF | TGTGCCAGCAGTGAAGCGGGACAGGGGTTTGGCTACACCTTC
TRBD1 | once | 14 | TRBJ2-3 | TRBV6-1 | CASTPRGLTDTQYF | TGTGCCAGCACCCCCAGGGGGCTCACAGATACGCAGTATTTT
TRBD1 | - | 18 | TRBJ1-6 | TRBV23-1 | CASIGQGAQVGSNSPLHF | TGCGCCAGCATAGGTCAGGGGGCTCAGGTGGGGTCTAATTCACCCCTCCACTTT
- | once | 13 | TRBJ1-2 | TRBV11-2 | CASSRAGDGGYTF | TGTGCCAGCAGCCGGGCAGGGGACGGAGGCTACACCTTC
- | - | 12 | TRBJ2-1 | TRBV6-2/TRBV6-3 | CASSYEGNEQFF | TGTGCCAGCAGTTACGAGGGTAATGAGCAGTTCTTC
TRBD2 | - | 15 | TRBJ2-1 | TRBV7-7 | CASSARTSGGGEQFF | TGTGCCAGCAGCGCCCGGACTAGCGGGGGGGGTGAGCAGTTCTTC
- | - | 14 | TRBJ2-1 | TRBV19 | CASSLGTFNNEQFF | TGTGCCAGTAGTCTCGGGACTTTTAACAATGAGCAGTTCTTC
- | - | 15 | TRBJ1-1 | TRBV5-4 | CASSLAGQTNTEAFF | TGTGCCAGCAGCTTGGCAGGACAGACGAACACTGAAGCTTTCTTT
- | - | 14 | TRBJ2-2 | TRBV6-5 | CASSYTRTGGELFF | TGTGCCAGCAGTTACACCCGTACGGGCGGGGAGCTGTTTTTT
- | - | 15 | TRBJ1-2 | TRBV4-3 | CASSQDRRADYGYTF | TGCGCCAGCAGCCAAGATCGCAGGGCGGACTATGGCTACACCTTC
TRBD1 | - | 14 | TRBJ2-2 | TRBV4-1 | CASSQYRGTGELFF | TGCGCCAGCAGCCAGTACAGGGGTACCGGGGAGCTGTTTTTT
- | - | 15 | TRBJ1-4 | TRBV5-4 | CASSLYSATNEKLFF | TGTGCCAGCAGCTTGTATTCGGCAACTAATGAAAAACTGTTTTTT
TRBD1 | - | 17 | TRBJ2-3 | TRBV4-1 | CASSHFTSGGASDTQYF | TGCGCCAGCAGCCACTTTACCTCAGGGGGAGCTTCAGATACGCAGTATTTT
- | - | 15 | TRBJ1-2 | TRBV5-4 | CASSHRNSPNYGYTF | TGTGCCAGCAGCCACCGAAATAGTCCTAACTATGGCTACACCTTC
- | - | 17 | TRBJ1-2 | TRBV27 | CASSLRLPGTTNYGYTF | TGTGCCAGCAGTTTAAGGCTTCCAGGGACAACTAACTATGGCTACACCTTC
- | - | 15 | TRBJ1-1 | TRBV6-2/TRBV6-3 | CASSYRGQPNTEAFF | TGTGCCAGCAGTTACCGCGGACAGCCTAACACTGAAGCTTTCTTT
TRBD1 | - | 17 | TRBJ2-3 | TRBV6-2/TRBV6-3 | CASSHKPGTGVTDTQYF | TGTGCCAGCAGCCACAAGCCCGGGACAGGGGTCACAGATACGCAGTATTTT
TRBD1 | - | 11 | TRBJ1-1 | TRBV18 | CASSPGQGAFF | TGTGCCAGCTCTCCCGGACAGGGGGCTTTCTTT
TRBD2 | - | 19 | TRBJ2-1 | TRBV9 | CASSVGSGAFGPIYNEQFF | TGTGCCAGCAGCGTAGGAAGCGGGGCGTTCGGCCCCATTTACAATGAGCAGTTCTTC